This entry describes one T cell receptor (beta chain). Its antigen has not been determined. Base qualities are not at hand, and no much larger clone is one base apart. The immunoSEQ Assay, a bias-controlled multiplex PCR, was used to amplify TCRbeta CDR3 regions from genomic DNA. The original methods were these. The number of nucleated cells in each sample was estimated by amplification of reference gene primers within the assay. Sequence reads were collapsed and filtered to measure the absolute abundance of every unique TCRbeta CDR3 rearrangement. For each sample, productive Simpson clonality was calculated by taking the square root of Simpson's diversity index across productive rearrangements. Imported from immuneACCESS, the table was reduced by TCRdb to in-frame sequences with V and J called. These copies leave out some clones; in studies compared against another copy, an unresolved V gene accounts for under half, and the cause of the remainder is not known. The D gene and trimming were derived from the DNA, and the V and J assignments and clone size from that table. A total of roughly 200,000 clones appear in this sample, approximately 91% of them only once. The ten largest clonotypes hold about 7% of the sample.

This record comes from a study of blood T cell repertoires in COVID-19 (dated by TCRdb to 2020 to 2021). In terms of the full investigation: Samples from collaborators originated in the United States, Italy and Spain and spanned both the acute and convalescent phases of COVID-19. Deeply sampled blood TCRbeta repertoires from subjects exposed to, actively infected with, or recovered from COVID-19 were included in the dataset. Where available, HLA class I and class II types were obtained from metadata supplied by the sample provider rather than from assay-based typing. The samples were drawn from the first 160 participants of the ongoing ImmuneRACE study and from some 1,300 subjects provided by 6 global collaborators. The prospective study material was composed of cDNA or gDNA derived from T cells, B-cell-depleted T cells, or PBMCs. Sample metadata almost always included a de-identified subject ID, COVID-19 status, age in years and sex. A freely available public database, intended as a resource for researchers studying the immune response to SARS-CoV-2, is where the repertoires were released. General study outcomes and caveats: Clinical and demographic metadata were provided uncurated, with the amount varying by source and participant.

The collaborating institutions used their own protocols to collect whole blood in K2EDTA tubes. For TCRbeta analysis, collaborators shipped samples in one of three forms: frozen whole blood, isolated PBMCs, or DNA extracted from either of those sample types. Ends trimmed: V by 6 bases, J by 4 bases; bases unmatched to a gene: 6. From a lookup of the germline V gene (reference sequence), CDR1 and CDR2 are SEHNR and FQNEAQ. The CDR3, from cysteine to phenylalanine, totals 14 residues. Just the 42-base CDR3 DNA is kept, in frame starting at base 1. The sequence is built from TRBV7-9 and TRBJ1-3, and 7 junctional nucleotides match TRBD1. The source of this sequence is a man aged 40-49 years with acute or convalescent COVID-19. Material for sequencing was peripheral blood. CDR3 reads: CASSPTGSGNTIYF. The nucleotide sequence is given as TGTGCCAGCAGTCCGACAGGGAGCGGAAACACCATATATTTT.